A few counts support the clone carrying this T cell receptor (beta chain). What it recognizes is unknown. The source of the sample is a study of vaccination and CD4 T cells after COVID-19. The study sequenced cultured CD4+ T cell DNA using the Oncomine TCR Beta short-read assay. TCRdb reprocessed the PCR reads via MiXCR and lists one record per CDR3 protein. The data show fewer than 5,000 distinct CDR3 sequences, 42% seen once. Treatment meaning: roughly 10-day PBMC culture with coronavirus spike peptide pools or control peptides (ViraFEST assay). Unexposed donor CD4+ T cells predated the COVID-19 pandemic, collected 2011-2018. Via ViraFEST, peptide pools expanded antigen-specific T cells before TCR sequencing. It was SARS-CoV-2 S/N and four cold-coronavirus spikes that probed unexposed-donor CD4+ T cells, cells permitting. Study conclusions and caveats: Recorded median SARS-CoV-2-reactive clonotype numbers increased from around 20 to 38 without reaching significance.

The CDR3 length is 16 residues. CDR1 LNHNV and CDR2 YYDKDF come from the germline V gene (reference sequence). Trimming pared 5 bases from V and 0 bases from J, leaving 15 bases between. This receptor was taken from a human donor in good health. The specimen was CD4+ T cells from blood, cultured in vitro. This sequence joins TRBV15 and TRBJ2-3; tentative D call: TRBD2 (5 bases). Here the CDR3 DNA reads TGTGCCACCAGCGGAGGACCCGGCATTAGCACAGATACGCAGTATTTT. It is translated as CATSGGPGISTDTQYF.